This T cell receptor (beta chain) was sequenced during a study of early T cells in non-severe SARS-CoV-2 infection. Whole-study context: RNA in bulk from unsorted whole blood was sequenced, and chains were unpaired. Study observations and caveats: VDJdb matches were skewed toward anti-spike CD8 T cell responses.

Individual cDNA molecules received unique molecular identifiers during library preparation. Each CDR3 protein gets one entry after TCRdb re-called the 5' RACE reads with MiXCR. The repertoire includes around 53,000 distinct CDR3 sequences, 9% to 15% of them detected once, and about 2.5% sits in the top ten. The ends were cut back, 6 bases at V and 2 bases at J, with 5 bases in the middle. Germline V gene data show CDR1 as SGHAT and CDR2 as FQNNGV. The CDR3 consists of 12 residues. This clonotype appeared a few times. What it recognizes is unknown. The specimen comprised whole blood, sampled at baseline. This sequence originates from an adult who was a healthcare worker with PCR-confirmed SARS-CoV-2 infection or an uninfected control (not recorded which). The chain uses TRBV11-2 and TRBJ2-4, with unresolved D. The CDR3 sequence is CASSTPKNIQYF. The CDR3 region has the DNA TGTGCCAGCAGTACCCCCAAAAACATTCAGTACTTC.